Below are 26 T cell receptor beta chains sequenced from a single sample in a study of T cell repertoires in cytomegalovirus infection. No antigen has been identified for these receptors. TCRdb fed the reads into MiXCR, producing one record per CDR3 protein. The repertoire has about 160,000 distinct CDR3 sequences, less than 25% of them found once; the top ten carry roughly 25%. The sample consisted of CD8+ T cells from cultured PBMCs, taken from culture after CMV antigen stimulation. The receptors here all came from a human donor in good health (CMV status not recorded). Some clones in this sample may be carry-over from other donors' samples.

The V call is TRBV12-3 or TRBV12-4, the J call TRBJ2-7; D is tentatively TRBD1 or TRBD2 (5 bases each). Trimming cost V 3 bases and J 6 bases, with 15 bases left between them. The CDR3 consists of 14 residues. CDR3: CASSFPGRGLEQYF. The CDR3, as DNA: TGTGCCAGCAGTTTCCCGGGACGGGGCCTCGAGCAGTACTTC.

This clonotype was seen a few times. The rearrangement uses TRBV12-3 or TRBV12-4 and TRBJ1-2, with D hard to call. The CDR3 sequence is 13 residues long. With 2 bases removed from V and 3 bases from J, the gap between germline ends came to 7 bases. DNA for the CDR3: TGTGCCAGCAGTTTAAGCGCAGACTATGGCTACACCTTC. Protein: CASSLSADYGYTF.

J is TRBJ1-5 and V is TRBV9, with a weak D call TRBD1 (5 bases). The V gene's germline CDR1 is SGDLS and CDR2 YYNGEE. Deletions cut 2 bases from V and 2 bases from J, with 8 bases between. The CDR3 is 14 residues long. CDR3 DNA sequence: TGTGCCAGCAGCGTGGAAGGGGGCAATCAGCCCCAGCATTTT. Its protein product is CASSVEGGNQPQHF.

A few counts support this clonotype. The chain combines TRBV6-6 with TRBJ2-1; 9 nucleotides align to TRBD2. The junction had 16 bases not matched to a gene; V was cut back by 8 bases and J by 5 bases. This CDR3 is 17 amino acids long. CDR1 MNHNY and CDR2 SVGAGI come from the germline V gene (reference sequence). CDR3 DNA sequence: TGTGCCAGCTCCCTAGGCCCAGCGGGGGGCAAAAACAATGAGCAGTTCTTC. Residues: CASSLGPAGGKNNEQFF.

The rearrangement links TRBV27 to TRBJ2-7, with D tentatively TRBD2 (6 bases). Germline CDR1 reads MNHEY; CDR2 reads SMNVEV (reference sequence). This CDR3 has 13 amino acids. Deletions cut 4 bases from V and 2 bases from J, with 9 bases between. The DNA of the CDR3 is TGTGCCAGCAGTTCGGGGGACCCCTACGAGCAGTACTTC. Residues: CASSSGDPYEQYF.

This clonotype appeared a single time. Its ends do not fully match the called genes, so a read error is possible. This rearrangement joins TRBV7-2 to TRBJ1-2; D gene uncertain. Germline V lookup: CDR1 SGHTA, CDR2 FQGNSA. This CDR3 has 14 amino acids. The CDR3 DNA is TGTGCCATCAGCTTAGGAAGGCAGGCCTATGGCTACACCTTC. It yields the protein CAISLGRQAYGYTF.

The V gene is TRBV7-2, the J gene TRBJ2-4; 7 positions match TRBD1. The CDR3 consists of 14 residues. The V and J ends lost 4 bases and 6 bases, in that order; junction bases with no gene match: 6. CDR1 and CDR2 from the germline V gene are SGHTA and FQGNSA. CDR3 region: CASSSDREGNIQYF. CDR3 bases: TGTGCCAGCAGCTCAGACAGGGAAGGAAACATTCAGTACTTC.

The V call is TRBV27, the J call TRBJ1-5; TRBD1 is a possible D gene (6 bases). The CDR3 spans 15 residues. Germline-derived CDR1 and CDR2 are MNHEY and SMNVEV (reference sequence). Trimming took 5 bases from V and 4 from J, leaving 15 bases between them. The chain's CDR3 is CASSPSGGRNQPQHF. The CDR3 nucleotides read TGTGCCAGCAGTCCATCCGGGGGGCGGAATCAGCCCCAGCATTTT.

This clonotype was observed a few times. The chain is built from TRBV6-2 or TRBV6-3 and TRBJ1-1; 7 bases align to TRBD1. With 2 bases clipped from V and 4 bases from J, the junction kept 7 bases outside the gene matches. The CDR3 sequence is 15 residues long. CDR1 is MNHEY, CDR2 SVGEGT, per germline. This CDR3 is CASSYGTDGSTEAFF. CDR3 DNA: TGTGCCAGCAGTTACGGGACAGACGGGAGCACTGAAGCTTTCTTT.

This chain uses TRBV9 with TRBJ2-3, with 7 bases aligning to TRBD1. Germline values: CDR1 SGDLS, CDR2 YYNGEE. J gave up 1 base and V 2 bases, and 4 bases lay outside the gene matches. The CDR3 consists of 15 residues. CDR3 DNA sequence: TGTGCCAGCAGCGTGAGGGGGCGCGGCACAGATACGCAGTATTTT. It codes for CASSVRGRGTDTQYF.

This rearrangement joins TRBV7-8 to TRBJ2-4; the D call may be TRBD1 or TRBD2 (5 bases each). CDR3 size: 12 residues. The V end lost 1 base, the J end lost 12 bases, and 10 bases lay between the germline ends. In germline, CDR1 is SGHVS, CDR2 FQNEAQ. The CDR3 coding sequence is TGTGCCAGCAGCTTAGACGATGGGGGTCAGTACTTC. It encodes CASSLDDGGQYF.

In this sample, this clonotype turned up a few times. V gene TRBV7-2 combines with J gene TRBJ1-1; 7 nucleotides line up with TRBD1. Trimming cost V 2 bases and J 0 bases; bases outside gene matches: 6. From germline, CDR1 is SGHTA and CDR2 FQGNSA. The CDR3 runs 16 residues. In nucleotides, the CDR3 is TGTGCCAGCAGCTTACCGGGACAGTACATGAACACTGAAGCTTTCTTT. The encoded protein is CASSLPGQYMNTEAFF. The entire variable domain, with the rest obtained from reference TRBV7-2 and TRBJ1-1, is as follows: GAGVSQSPSNKVTEKGKDVELRCDPISGHTALYWYRQSLGQGLEFLIYFQGNSAPDKSGLPSDRFSAERTGGSVSTLTIQRTQQEDSAVYLCASSLPGQYMNTEAFFGQGTRLTVV.

This clonotype was seen once. V usage is TRBV11-2 and J usage is TRBJ2-7, with unresolved D. V shed 4 bases and J shed 5 bases, with 21 bases lying between them. The CDR3 runs 16 residues. Per the germline V gene, CDR1 is SGHAT and CDR2 is FQNNGV. The CDR3 reads CASSSVGIPERNEQYF. The CDR3, as DNA: TGTGCCAGCAGCTCCGTAGGGATTCCCGAAAGGAACGAGCAGTACTTC.

This clonotype turned up a few times. V and J are TRBV7-2 and TRBJ2-1, with 16 bases matching TRBD2. In germline, CDR1 is SGHTA, CDR2 FQGNSA. The CDR3 is made up of 16 amino acids. With 5 bases clipped from V and 9 bases from J, the junction kept 7 bases outside the gene matches. The CDR3 spells CASSPPGLAGGIEQFF. In DNA form, the CDR3 reads TGTGCCAGCAGCCCCCCGGGACTAGCGGGGGGGATTGAGCAGTTCTTC.

The CDR3 sequence is CASSEVGLAGGAFFTDTQYF. The DNA for the CDR3 is TGTGCCAGCAGTGAAGTCGGACTAGCGGGGGGGGCTTTCTTCACAGATACGCAGTATTTT. The chain carries TRBV2 and TRBJ2-3; TRBD2 aligns across 15 bases. The V gene's germline CDR1 is SNHLY and CDR2 FYNNEI. The CDR3 is 20 amino acids. V lost 1 base and J lost 2; bases outside the gene matches: 10. The full variable domain, its missing parts supplied by reference TRBV2 and TRBJ2-3, is EPEVTQTPSHQVTQMGQEVILRCVPISNHLYFYWYRQILGQKVEFLVSFYNNEISEKSEIFDDQFSVERPDGSNFTLKIRSTKLEDSAMYFCASSEVGLAGGAFFTDTQYFGPGTRLTVL.

The gene calls are TRBV7-9 and TRBJ2-5; TRBD1 is a possible D gene (6 bases). Trimming cost V 4 bases and J 5 bases, with 20 bases left between them. The CDR3 runs 16 residues. Germline-derived CDR1 and CDR2 are SEHNR and FQNEAQ (reference sequence). CDR3 bases: TGTGCCAGCAGCTCGAACAGGGACAAGACCCGGGAGACCCAGTACTTC. Encoded protein: CASSSNRDKTRETQYF.

The chain links TRBV19 to TRBJ1-5; D remains unclear. This CDR3 spans 12 amino acids. Germline lookup yields CDR1 LNHDA and CDR2 SQIVND (reference sequence). Trimming pared 7 bases from V and 4 bases from J, leaving 8 bases between. The CDR3 nucleotides are TGTGCCAGTATGATGATAAATCAGCCCCAGCATTTT. It encodes CASMMINQPQHF.

The V and J genes are TRBV19 and TRBJ1-1, with D hard to call. V lost 3 bases and J 5 bases, leaving 10 bases between the germline ends. The CDR3 sequence is 13 residues long. Per the germline V gene, CDR1 is LNHDA and CDR2 is SQIVND (reference sequence). The DNA for the CDR3 is TGTGCCAGTAGTATTCGCGGGAGAACTGAAGCTTTCTTT. As protein: CASSIRGRTEAFF. Drawing the rest from reference TRBV19 and TRBJ1-1, the complete variable domain is DGGITQSPKYLFRKEGQNVTLSCEQNLNHDAMYWYRQDPGQGLRLIYYSQIVNDFQKGDIAEGYSVSREKKESFPLTVTSAQKNPTAFYLCASSIRGRTEAFFGQGTRLTVV.

The gene calls are TRBV7-8 and TRBJ1-1; D is perhaps TRBD1 (6 bases). The CDR3 sequence is 15 residues long. The germline V gene has CDR1 SGHVS and CDR2 FQNEAQ. V lost 1 base and J 8 bases, leaving 17 bases between the germline ends. CDR3 DNA sequence: TGTGCCAGCAGCTTAGAGTTCTCGTACAGGGACGAAGCTTTCTTT. Amino acids: CASSLEFSYRDEAFF.

This clonotype was counted only a few times. The CDR3 nucleotides read TGTGCCATCCCCGCAGGAGGGGTAGGCTACACCTTC. It codes for CAIPAGGVGYTF. The chain is built from TRBV6-1 and TRBJ1-2; maybe TRBD1 (5 bases). V lost 10 bases and J 8 bases, leaving 17 bases between the germline ends. In germline, CDR1 is MNHNS, CDR2 SASEGT. The CDR3 spans 12 residues.

The DNA for the CDR3 is TGCGCCAGCAGCCAAGAGTCACGTCACACAGATACGCAGTATTTT. Its protein product is CASSQESRHTDTQYF. The chain links TRBV4-1 to TRBJ2-3; no reliable D call. CDR1 is MGHRA and CDR2 is YSYEKL in the germline V gene. This CDR3 has 15 amino acids. The V end was cut by 0 bases, the J end by 2 bases, with 9 bases between.

The V gene is TRBV7-9, the J gene TRBJ2-1, with 11 bases fitting TRBD2. V lost 2 bases and J lost 0; bases outside the gene matches: 3. In germline, CDR1 is SEHNR, CDR2 FQNEAQ (reference sequence). This CDR3 region has 17 residues. The CDR3 loop is CASSLPSGGTSYNEQFF. CDR3 coding DNA: TGTGCCAGCAGCTTACCTAGCGGGGGGACCTCCTACAATGAGCAGTTCTTC.

V is TRBV4-1 and J is TRBJ2-4; 7 bases agree with TRBD1. J gave up 8 bases and V 0 bases, and 13 bases lay outside the gene matches. The germline V gene has CDR1 MGHRA and CDR2 YSYEKL. There are 17 residues in the CDR3. The CDR3 nucleotides read TGCGCCAGCAGCCAAGAAGGGGGCGGCCTTTCTGCGGACATTCAGTACTTC. Translation gives CASSQEGGGLSADIQYF.

This sequence joins TRBV18 and TRBJ1-5; 7 bases line up with TRBD1. The CDR3 spans 16 residues. Looked up from germline, CDR1 is KGHSH and CDR2 is LQKENI. V shed 3 bases and J 4 bases; nucleotides not matched to a gene: 9. The CDR3 loop reads CASSPRGDQANQPQHF. The DNA of the CDR3 is TGTGCCAGCTCACCCAGGGGGGACCAGGCAAATCAGCCCCAGCATTTT.

V gene TRBV7-6 combines with J gene TRBJ2-2, with TRBD1 matching over 9 bases. The junction had 7 bases not matched to a gene; V was cut back by 3 bases and J by 5 bases. Germline V CDR1 and CDR2: SGHVS, FNYEAQ. The length of the CDR3 is 16 residues. CDR3 DNA: TGTGCCAGCAGCTTGGGCTCCGGGACAGGGACCGGGGAGCTGTTTTTT. Encoded protein: CASSLGSGTGTGELFF.

This clonotype was seen many times. The chain uses TRBV28 and TRBJ2-3; 10 nucleotides line up with TRBD2. Looked up from germline, CDR1 is MDHEN and CDR2 is SYDVKM. CDR3 size: 17 residues. Trimming removed 4 bases from V and 0 bases from J; junction bases left unmatched: 7. The CDR3 spells CASSSLAGATSTDTQYF. The CDR3 nucleotides are TGTGCCAGCAGTTCTCTAGCGGGGGCAACTAGCACAGATACGCAGTATTTT. Drawing the rest from reference TRBV28 and TRBJ2-3, the complete variable domain is DVKVTQSSRYLVKRTGEKVFLECVQDMDHENMFWYRQDPGLGLRLIYFSYDVKMKEKGDIPEGYSVSREKKERFSLILESASTNQTSMYLCASSSLAGATSTDTQYFGPGTRLTVL.